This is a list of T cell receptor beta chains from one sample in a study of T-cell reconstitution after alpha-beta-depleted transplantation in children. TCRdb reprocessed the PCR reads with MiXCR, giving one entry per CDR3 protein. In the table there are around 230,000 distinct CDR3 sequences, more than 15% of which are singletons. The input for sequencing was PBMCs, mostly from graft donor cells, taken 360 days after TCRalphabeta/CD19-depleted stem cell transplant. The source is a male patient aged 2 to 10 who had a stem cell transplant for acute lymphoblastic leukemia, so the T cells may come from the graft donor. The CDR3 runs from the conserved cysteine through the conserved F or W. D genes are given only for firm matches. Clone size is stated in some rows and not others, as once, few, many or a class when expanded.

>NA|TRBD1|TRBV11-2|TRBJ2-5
TGTGCCAGCAGCTTGGGACAGGGTAGGCAAGAGACCCAGTACTTC
CASSLGQGRQETQYF
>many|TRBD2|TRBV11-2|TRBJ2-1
TGTGCCAGCAGCTTCTTAGCGGGAGGGGACTACAATGAGCAGTTCTTC
CASSFLAGGDYNEQFF
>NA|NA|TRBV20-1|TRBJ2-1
TGCAGTGCTGTCATACAATCGGGGAATGAGCAGTTCTTC
CSAVIQSGNEQFF
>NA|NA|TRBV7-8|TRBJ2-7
TGTGCCAGCAGGCCCAAGCACGCGGGGGCCCTCTCTGAGCAGTACTTC
CASRPKHAGALSEQYF
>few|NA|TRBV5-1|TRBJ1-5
TGCGCCAGCAGCTTGAGAGGGGATATGTATCAGCCCCAGCATTTT
CASSLRGDMYQPQHF
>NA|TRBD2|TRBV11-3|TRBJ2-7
TGTGCCAGCAGCTGGAGCACCGGGACTACAGTCTACGAGCAGTACTTC
CASSWSTGTTVYEQYF
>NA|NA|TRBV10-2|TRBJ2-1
TGCGCCAGCAGTGCCTACTACAGGGAATCTGAGCAGTTCTTC
CASSAYYRESEQFF
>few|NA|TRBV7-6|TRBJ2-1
TGTGCCAGCAGCTTATCGGGAGCGCAGTTCTTC
CASSLSGAQFF
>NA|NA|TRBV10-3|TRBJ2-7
TGTGCCATCAGTTCCTCGGGGGCGCGTTCCTACGAGCAGTACTTC
CAISSSGARSYEQYF
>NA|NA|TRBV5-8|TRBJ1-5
TGTGCCAGCAGCTCGGGAGGCTGGCAGCCCCAGCATTTT
CASSSGGWQPQHF
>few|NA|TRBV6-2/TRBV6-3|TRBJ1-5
TGTGCCAGCAGAACCGGGACTCTAAATCAGCCCCAGCATTTT
CASRTGTLNQPQHF
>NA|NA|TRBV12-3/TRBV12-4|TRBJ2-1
TGTGCCAGCAGTTTAGCCCCTGGCAGGCCGGAGCAGTTCTTC
CASSLAPGRPEQFF
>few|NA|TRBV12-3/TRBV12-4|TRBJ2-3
TGTGCCAGCAGTAGGGGGGGGCCCCGAACGCACACAGATACGCAGTATTTT
CASSRGGPRTHTDTQYF
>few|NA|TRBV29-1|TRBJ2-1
TGCAGCGTTGAAGTTTTGGTAGGGGATGAGCAGTTCTTC
CSVEVLVGDEQFF
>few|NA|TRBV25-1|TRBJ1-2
TGTGCCAGCAGTAGCGTTGGTAACTATGGCTACACCTTC
CASSSVGNYGYTF
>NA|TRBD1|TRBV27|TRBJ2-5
TGTGCCAGCAGTTTGACAGGGGTTGAGGAGACCCAGTACTTC
CASSLTGVEETQYF
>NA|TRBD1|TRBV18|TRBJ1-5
TGTGCCAGCTCCCCGCTTGACAGGGGGAAAGGTCAGCCCCAGCATTTT
CASSPLDRGKGQPQHF
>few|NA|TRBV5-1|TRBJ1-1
TGCGCCAGCAGCTTTGACAGAAAATACACTGAAGCTTTCTTT
CASSFDRKYTEAFF
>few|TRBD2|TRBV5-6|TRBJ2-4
TGTGCCAGCAGCCACCAGCGGGGATCCTCATCCCTAGCCAAAAACATTCAGTACTTC
CASSHQRGSSSLAKNIQYF
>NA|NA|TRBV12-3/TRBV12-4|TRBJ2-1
TGTGCCAGCAGACTCCCAGGGGACAATGAGCAGTTCTTC
CASRLPGDNEQFF
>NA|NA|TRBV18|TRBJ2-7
TGTGCCAGCTCCGGCTCACTGCGGGGCTTACAGGGGTACGAGTACGAGCAGTACTTC
CASSGSLRGLQGYEYEQYF
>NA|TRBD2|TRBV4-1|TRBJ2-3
TGCGCCAGCAGCCAAGTAGGAACGCTAGCGGGGGCCACAGATACGCAGTATTTT
CASSQVGTLAGATDTQYF
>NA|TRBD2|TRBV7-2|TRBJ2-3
TGTGCCAGCAGCTTAGTAGGGCGGGGGGGCGCATATACGCAGTATTTT
CASSLVGRGGAYTQYF
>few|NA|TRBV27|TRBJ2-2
TGTGCCAGCAGTTTTTTCGTCAGCCGGGAGCTGTTTTTT
CASSFFVSRELFF
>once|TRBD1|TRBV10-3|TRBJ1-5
TGTGCCATCAGCGAGGGACAGATTAGCAATCAGCCCCAGCATTTT
CAISEGQISNQPQHF
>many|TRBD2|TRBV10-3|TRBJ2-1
TGTGCCATCAGTGCTCTAGCGGGGGATTACAATGAGCAGTTCTTC
CAISALAGDYNEQFF